The 20 T cell receptor beta chains below come from one sample, sequenced in a study of response to subunit inactivated influenza vaccine. MiXCR, applied by TCRdb to the RT-PCR reads, yields one record per CDR3 protein. The sample records approximately 520,000 distinct CDR3 sequences, approximately 17% being singletons. The specimen was CD4+ T cells sorted from PBMCs, collected about 23 months after vaccination. The receptor source for this set is a man aged 50-75 years who received an inactivated influenza vaccine.

The rearrangement joins TRBV20-1 to TRBJ2-1; D remains unclear. The CDR3 has 13 residues. Looked up from germline, CDR1 is DFQATT and CDR2 is SNEGSKA (reference sequence). V lost 6 bases to trimming and J lost 5 bases, with 14 bases between them. The CDR3 sequence: CSAQRTFNNEQFF. For the CDR3, the DNA is TGCAGTGCCCAACGGACCTTCAACAATGAGCAGTTCTTC.

V and J are TRBV7-9 and TRBJ2-4, with D uncertain. The CDR3 covers 14 residues. Germline-derived CDR1 and CDR2 are SEHNR and FQNEAQ (reference sequence). Trimming stripped 5 bases from V and 9 bases from J, with 17 bases between. This chain's CDR3 is CASSQDGRVGIQYF. DNA of the CDR3: TGTGCCAGCAGCCAGGACGGGCGAGTAGGCATTCAGTACTTC.

This clonotype was counted only a few times. This chain connects TRBV12-3 or TRBV12-4 to TRBJ2-5; TRBD1 matches at 8 bases. This CDR3 spans 15 amino acids. V shed 4 bases and J 4 bases; nucleotides not matched to a gene: 8. This CDR3 reads CASSSGQGFLETQYF. CDR3 in DNA: TGTGCCAGCAGTTCAGGACAGGGTTTCTTAGAGACCCAGTACTTC.

This clonotype was seen at least ten times. The chain has TRBV24-1 and TRBJ2-5; D ambiguous. This CDR3 has 11 residues. Germline V gene sequence: CDR1 KGHDR, CDR2 SFDVKD. The V and J ends lost 3 bases and 5 bases respectively, with 3 bases between them. The CDR3 sequence: CATSDRETQYF. The CDR3 region has the DNA TGTGCCACCAGTGATAGGGAGACCCAGTACTTC.

As DNA, the CDR3 is TGTGCCAGCAGCACAGTGGGTACTGAGCAGTTCTTC. Amino acid sequence: CASSTVGTEQFF. This chain links TRBV7-2 with TRBJ2-1, with no clear D. V was trimmed by 5 bases and J by 9 bases, leaving 11 bases between them. Per germline, CDR1 SGHTA and CDR2 FQGNSA. This CDR3 comprises 12 residues.

The table lists this clonotype with many counts. The chain is built from TRBV4-1 and TRBJ1-2, with 7 positions matching TRBD1. This CDR3 is built from 15 residues. From germline, CDR1 is MGHRA and CDR2 YSYEKL. Trimming at V came to 4 bases and at J to 5 bases, leaving 10 bases not matched to a gene. CDR3 region: CASSPQGQRSYGYTF. CDR3 nucleotides: TGCGCCAGCAGCCCACAGGGACAGCGAAGTTATGGCTACACCTTC.

The chain employs TRBV4-2 and TRBJ2-7; D gene ambiguous. CDR1 is LGHNA, CDR2 YNFKEQ, per germline. Between the trimmed V and J ends, which lost 0 bases and 2 bases, there was a span of 5 bases. The CDR3 is made up of 13 amino acids. CDR3 coding DNA: TGTGCCAGCAGCCAAGATTCCGCCTACGAGCAGTACTTC. This encodes CASSQDSAYEQYF.

This chain uses TRBV5-6 with TRBJ2-1; D not certain. The CDR3 is 16 amino acids. CDR1 and CDR2 from the germline V gene are SGHDT and YYEEEE. Trimming took off 2 bases at V and 3 bases at J, with 15 bases between the two ends. CDR3 amino acids: CASSFPLGRLYNEQFF. In nucleotides, the CDR3 is TGTGCCAGCAGCTTTCCCTTGGGAAGGCTCTACAATGAGCAGTTCTTC.

This chain connects TRBV15 to TRBJ2-5; D possibly uses TRBD1 or TRBD2 (5 bases each). The V gene's germline CDR1 is LNHNV and CDR2 YYDKDF (reference sequence). This CDR3 is built from 15 residues. V lost 3 bases and J 5 bases, leaving 16 bases between the germline ends. The CDR3 region has the DNA TGTGCCACCAGCAGCGGGGCGAGGAAATCGGAGACCCAGTACTTC. It encodes CATSSGARKSETQYF.

This clonotype turned up a few times. V gene TRBV5-8 combines with J gene TRBJ2-2; TRBD2 agrees at 8 bases. This CDR3 region has 17 residues. J gave up 7 bases and V 2 bases, and 13 bases lay outside the gene matches. Germline V gives CDR1 SGHTS, CDR2 YDEGEE. CDR3: CASSLRVAGIFSGELFF. CDR3 bases: TGTGCCAGCAGCTTACGAGTAGCGGGGATTTTCAGCGGGGAGCTGTTTTTT.

V gene TRBV5-1 combines with J gene TRBJ2-2; 9 positions agree with TRBD2. The V segment lost 1 base and the J segment 2 bases; nucleotides outside the gene matches: 6. CDR3 length: 17 amino acids. The germline V gene has CDR1 SGHRS and CDR2 YFSETQ. The CDR3 is CASSLNGLAQNTGELFF. The DNA of the CDR3 is TGCGCCAGCAGCTTGAACGGACTAGCGCAAAACACCGGGGAGCTGTTTTTT. The full variable domain, rest sourced from reference TRBV5-1 and TRBJ2-2, is KAGVTQTPRYLIKTRGQQVTLSCSPISGHRSVSWYQQTPGQGLQFLFEYFSETQRNKGNFPGRFSGRQFSNSRSEMNVSTLELGDSALYLCASSLNGLAQNTGELFFGEGSRLTVL.

In this sample, this clonotype turned up a few times. V is TRBV25-1 and J is TRBJ2-5; 8 positions match TRBD1. The V and J ends lost 4 bases and 5 bases, in that order; junction bases with no gene match: 12. CDR3 length: 16 residues. CDR1 MGHDK and CDR2 SYGVNS come from the germline V gene. For the CDR3, the DNA is TGTGCCAGCAGTGGGTCGCTTGGACAGGGTGGGGAGACCCAGTACTTC. Translated, it gives CASSGSLGQGGETQYF.

The J gene is TRBJ2-5, the V gene TRBV7-2; 12 bases are a match to TRBD2. The CDR3 runs 15 residues. Germline V lookup: CDR1 SGHTA, CDR2 FQGNSA. Germline trimming cut 3 bases from V and 4 bases from J; bases unmatched to any gene: 3. CDR3: CASSLTSGGGETQYF. CDR3 sequence (DNA): TGTGCCAGCAGCTTGACTAGCGGGGGTGGAGAGACCCAGTACTTC.

Details on this clonotype: A junction end diverges from the germline sequence, so it may reflect a read error. The gene calls are TRBV7-8 and TRBJ2-5; D possibly corresponds to TRBD2 (6 bases). This CDR3 spans 17 amino acids. Germline V gene data show CDR1 as SGHVS and CDR2 as FQNEAQ. CDR3: CASSLARLGEYQETQSF. The DNA for the CDR3 is TGTGCCAGCAGCTTAGCGAGACTAGGCGAGTACCAAGAGACCCAGTCCTTC.

The genes are TRBV20-1 and TRBJ2-5; D is tentatively TRBD1 or TRBD2 (6 bases each). The CDR3 runs to 14 residues. V lost 3 bases and J 1 base, leaving 12 bases between the germline ends. Per the germline V gene, CDR1 is DFQATT and CDR2 is SNEGSKA (reference sequence). The CDR3 loop reads CSASPGASQETQYF. CDR3 coding DNA: TGCAGTGCTAGTCCGGGGGCGAGCCAAGAGACCCAGTACTTC.

In DNA form, the CDR3 reads TGTGCCAGCTCACCATATATGGCTAGCGTAGGCAATGAGCAGTTCTTC. Translating it yields CASSPYMASVGNEQFF. The chain carries TRBV18 and TRBJ2-1; TRBD2 is a possible D gene (6 bases). The V gene lost 2 bases and the J gene lost 6 bases, with 17 bases spanning the gap. The CDR3 is made up of 16 amino acids. Germline values: CDR1 KGHSH, CDR2 LQKENI.

V usage is TRBV5-1 and J usage is TRBJ2-5; 10 bases agree with TRBD1. Germline V CDR1 and CDR2: SGHRS, YFSETQ. V was clipped by 5 bases and J by 6 bases; unmatched bases: 7. The CDR3 runs 14 residues. The CDR3 loop reads CASRTPGQGQTQYF. CDR3 DNA sequence: TGCGCCAGCAGGACGCCGGGACAGGGGCAGACCCAGTACTTC.

This clonotype was found a few times. The chain employs TRBV9 and TRBJ2-5; maybe TRBD2 (5 bases). Germline V gene sequence: CDR1 SGDLS, CDR2 YYNGEE. The CDR3 has 14 residues. V gave up 2 bases and J gave up 2 bases, with 10 bases separating them. CDR3 protein: CASSVSPGQETQYF. The DNA for the CDR3 is TGTGCCAGCAGCGTGTCGCCGGGACAAGAGACCCAGTACTTC.

This clonotype was seen a handful of times. The genes are TRBV7-6 and TRBJ2-7; 12 nucleotides align to TRBD2. V dropped 4 bases and J dropped 3; count of bases not matched to a gene: 7. CDR1 is SGHVS and CDR2 is FNYEAQ in the germline V gene. The CDR3 loop spans 16 amino acids. CDR3 residues: CASSSTGLAGYYEQYF. CDR3 DNA: TGTGCCAGCAGCTCTACAGGACTAGCGGGATACTACGAGCAGTACTTC.

This sequence joins TRBV25-1 and TRBJ2-1; 15 nucleotides line up with TRBD2. V lost 3 bases to trimming and J lost 4 bases; unmatched junction nucleotides: 4. Germline V lookup: CDR1 MGHDK, CDR2 SYGVNS. This CDR3 region has 17 residues. The DNA of the CDR3 is TGTGCCAGCAGTGATCCCGGACTAGCGGGAGGGTACAATGAGCAGTTCTTC. Its protein product is CASSDPGLAGGYNEQFF. Full variable domain (rest looked up from reference TRBV25-1 and TRBJ2-1): EADIYQTPRYLVIGTGKKITLECSQTMGHDKMYWYQQDPGMELHLIHYSYGVNSTEKGDLSSESTVSRIRTEHFPLTLESARPSHTSQYLCASSDPGLAGGYNEQFFGPGTRLTVL.